Reported below is one TCR beta chain. What it binds is unknown. This record belongs to a study of graft-versus-host responses after intestinal transplantation. Findings and limits, study-wide: Allograft clonal ratios (graft-versus-host to host-versus-graft) were high in patients who had graft-donor T cell macrochimerism. With peak circulating GvH clone levels came an association with early post-transplant HvG declines. Detection of GvH clones occurred in recipient marrow, and some had their first appearance in ileum or blood.

This CDR3 contains 15 residues. Germline CDR1 and CDR2: LNHDA and SQIVND (reference sequence). Trimming left V 3 bases short and J 1 base short, with 10 bases between. The assay was immunoSEQ multiplex PCR, and TCRdb's table has in-frame clones only and misses some. The table has tens of thousands of clones, 80% to 95% seen once; the top ten hold roughly 6%. J is TRBJ2-1 and V is TRBV19, with D perhaps matching TRBD2 (6 bases). The material sequenced was PBMCs, taken about 120 weeks after a first intestinal transplant, on the day of a second. This sequence originates from a human patient who received an intestinal transplant, so some T cells may come from the graft donor. The DNA of the CDR3 is TGTGCCAGTAGTATTTATGGGGGGTCCTACAATGAGCAGTTCTTC. This codes for CASSIYGGSYNEQFF.